This T cell receptor (beta chain) was recovered during a study of cytomegalovirus exposure and HLA in healthy donors (dated by TCRdb to 2016 to 2017). About the full investigation: In an earlier analysis of about 560 of the donors, less than 350 Gb of sequence data and 90 million to 130 million unique TCR beta sequences from 180 million or so T cells were reported. Along with the approximately 620-subject first cohort, a separate validation cohort of about 110 different subjects was used. In a later analysis, previously published TCR beta repertoires from several hundred donors were re-analyzed and high-resolution HLA genotyping was added so that TCR occurrence patterns could be studied. Donor age, sex, ethnicity and CMV serostatus were compiled together with the repertoire data. A later genetic analysis took genome-wide SNP genotypes for 398 of the 666 donors and used that subset as a discovery cohort. The study combined high-throughput TCR immunosequencing, statistical association of individual TCRs with disease status, and machine learning to predict cytomegalovirus infection status. Using immunosequencing, the study profiled T cell repertoires from 666 subjects and related those repertoires to cytomegalovirus serostatus. The number of typed donors differed by locus: about 629-630 for A, B, C, DRB1 and DQB1; 522 for DQA1; around 580 for DPA1; and about 470 for DPB1. The study was designed to test whether signatures of past pathogen exposure could be identified by cataloging public T cell receptors. Across approximately 420 genotyped donors of the cohort, an average of approximately 240,000 unique TCR beta nucleotide sequences per donor were sequenced, and roughly 18% of those sequences were non-productive. The genetic ancestry cluster associated with self-reported Caucasian donors included about 81% of the roughly 410 genotyped donors. Rather than using new phenotypic data, the later analysis identified candidate immune exposures from TCR beta sequences and from how often those sequences occurred across donors. All discovery cohort repertoires had been generated on a single sequencing platform. A few DR-DQ haplotypes were handled as single units for association and clustering because linkage in the cohort was strong. HLA typing included class I and class II loci at four-digit resolution. An early release covering roughly 640 HLA-typed donors comprised about 310 gigabases of sequencing data and tens of millions of unique TCR sequences. In an earlier analysis of around 540 of the donors, high-throughput TCR beta sequencing was used to judge whether each TCR beta V gene segment behaved as functional or pseudogenic. Study-wide findings and limitations: The study gave a list of some 150 TCR beta chains associated with cytomegalovirus. Correlated functional status among segregating V segments might reflect linkage disequilibrium, but an unknown experimental factor could not be ruled out. When HLA alleles, especially DR and DQ, strongly co-occurred, TCR associations were difficult to assign to individual alleles. The earlier analysis of 450 to 700 of the donors excluded fewer than 20 rarely observed V segments, including chromosome 9 orphons, because counts were too low. While some public TCRs were present in many individuals, most TCR sequences turned up only very rarely across donors. In a later analysis, the rate of TCR association differed among HLA loci, with DRB1 alleles having the most associated TCRs and HLA-C alleles having the fewest. The sequencing pipeline was judged likely to have produced a cluster of highly shared sequence variants as a technical artifact. The cohort was sequenced for TCR beta chains only, and without alpha or paired-chain data the features that could be detected were limited. A later analysis found that HLA-associated TCR beta chains were more clonally expanded and had lower generation probabilities than equally common non-associated chains. Because some donors lacked HLA typing at each locus, the association tests relied only on the typed subset. Compared with the 666-donor mean, donors in an Asian-associated ancestry cluster had fewer N-insertions in productive TCRs, according to a later genetic analysis. According to a later analysis, parvovirus B19, influenza, CMV and Epstein-Barr virus appeared linked to several top co-occurrence clusters. Presence/absence analyses assumed roughly uniform sequencing depth across donors, an assumption that may not hold. V-gene and J-gene trimming of TCR beta chains was associated with a missense DCLRE1C variant in a later genetic analysis, and the association was replicated in an independent cohort. In an earlier analysis of fewer than 700 of the donors, most TCR beta V segments appeared in productive rearrangements about 87% or about 30% of the time, broadly matching IMGT annotations. A later analysis associated about 17,000 TCR beta sequences with specific HLA alleles at a false discovery rate of 0.05. A few of the identified cytomegalovirus-associated TCR beta chains were confirmed in vitro to be specific for cytomegalovirus antigens. A later analysis found that most CMV-associated TCR beta chains appeared HLA-restricted, with HLA associations seemingly driven largely by CMV exposure. CMV serostatus was the only immune exposure information available for the cohort. The classifier was reported to diagnose cytomegalovirus status with high specificity and sensitivity in both the original and validation cohorts. Some IMGT-functional V segments, including TRBV6-2 and TRBV6-3, could not be told apart with the 87-base-pair reads, so those segments were excluded. It was suggested by the authors that the approach could potentially be generalized to other disease states and immunological phenotypes. A further reported finding was that TCR beta sequences accurately predicted the HLA-A and HLA-B alleles for most subjects in the first cohort.

CDR3 length: 14 amino acids, cysteine to phenylalanine. Here the CDR3 DNA is all that survives: 42 bases in frame from base 1. V loses 2 bases, J loses 3 bases, and the germline ends lie 11 bases apart. The germline V gene gives CDR1 as SGHTA and CDR2 as FQGTGA. The cohort consisted of approximately 670 healthy bone marrow donors. At the time of sampling, every cohort member was nominally healthy, though immune exposures that went unrecorded were likely present. The donor was CMV seropositive and belonged to the group of around 300 seropositive cohort members. A peripheral blood sample was collected from each donor, and TCR beta sequencing was performed on peripheral blood mononuclear cells. The Qiagen DNeasy Blood Extraction Kit was used to extract genomic DNA from the blood cell samples. The library was built by means of the immunoSEQ multiplex PCR assay. A mixture of 60 forward primers for TCR Vbeta segments and 13 reverse primers for TCR Jbeta segments was used in the multiplex PCR. The CDR3 region of rearranged TCR beta genes was amplified from genomic DNA by a multiplex PCR assay. The amplified TCR beta libraries were sequenced on the Illumina HiSeq System as 87-base-pair reads. The authors processed their data as follows. Across the 700 or so repertoires, a later analysis counted approximately 83 million unique TCR beta chains, 8.5 million to 12 million of which were shared by at least two donors. To remove PCR and sequencing errors, raw reads were error-corrected and collapsed into unique sequences using a nearest-neighbor algorithm that merged closely related sequences. V, D and J gene segments were assigned by aligning CDR3 sequences to IMGT reference sequences. Each retained sequence needed at least a six-nucleotide match to both a V gene segment and a J gene segment. Rearrangements were called productive when the CDR3 lacked stop codons and stayed in frame with V and J; all others were non-productive. Following IMGT convention, CDR3 was defined as the stretch from the second conserved V-encoded cysteine up to the conserved J-encoded phenylalanine. Sequences without an unambiguous match to a single V gene segment were excluded from the earlier analysis of about 630 of the donors. In an earlier analysis of more than 500 of the donors, a V segment was called functional when productive rearrangements were above 56.7%, and segregating when the standard deviation between donors exceeded 5%. A statistical classification framework was developed to diagnose cytomegalovirus status using the catalog of TCR beta chain sequences. In a later analysis, TCR nucleotide sequences were compared against IMGT/GENE-DB human TR gene sequences so that V and J genes could be assigned. A later analysis assigned CDR3 sequences and most-parsimonious VDJ recombination scenarios with the TCRdist pipeline. In a later analysis, every TCR beta chain was defined by the combination of its CDR3 amino acid sequence and its V-gene family, and reads without a unique V-gene family were dropped. A later analysis removed 450 to 600 highly shared, low-generation-probability nucleotide sequences to deal with suspected cross-contamination and a sequencing artifact. In a later analysis, a clonal expansion index for each public chain was calculated from normalized within-repertoire ranks of inferred template counts. Generation probabilities in a later analysis came from a VDJ recombination model fitted to out-of-frame rearrangements, and those results were checked against IGoR. A later analysis scored TCR-TCR, TCR-HLA and TCR-CMV co-occurrence with hypergeometric tests, applying a repertoire-size bias correction to TCR pairs. A later analysis estimated false discovery rates by permuting HLA or CMV assignments 20 times. A later analysis grouped co-occurring TCRs with DBSCAN, adding TCRdist sequence similarity when clustering within HLA-allele-positive subsets. For co-occurrence clustering, repertoires with fewer than 30,000 or more than 120,000 public chains were excluded, along with 4 to 6 repertoires with anomalous nucleotide sharing. TCRdb provides this immuneACCESS table in a form limited to in-frame rearrangements. Some clones are lacking; in checked studies, under half of them reflect an unresolved V gene, and why the rest are absent is not known. D and trimming were read from the DNA, whereas the V and J calls and clone size are those reported in that table. For this sample the table gives more than 80,000 clones, of which 78% were detected only once. Clones ranked in the top ten supply roughly 3.9% of the sample.

For this clone: Its antigen specificity is not known. It has no much larger one-base neighbor in the sample; base qualities were not kept.

The sample comprised PBMCs. The chain was built from TRBV7-3 and TRBJ2-7; TRBD1 is a weak D gene call, 7 bases matching. The TCR sequence derives from a middle-aged woman in good health and CMV-seropositive. The CDR3 protein is CASSLQGGHYEQYF. The DNA reads TGTGCCAGCAGCTTACAGGGGGGCCACTACGAGCAGTACTTC.